This T cell receptor (beta chain) emerged from a study of blood T cell repertoires in COVID-19. This table comes from immunoSEQ multiplex PCR, and its TCRdb copy is limited to in-frame clones, with some not included. The sample has roughly 100,000 clones, 77% seen once. The CDR3 covers 19 residues. With 3 bases clipped from V and 7 bases from J, the junction kept 15 bases outside the gene matches. Per the germline V gene, CDR1 is KGHDR and CDR2 is SFDVKD. V is TRBV24-1 and J is TRBJ2-1, with 12 bases lining up with TRBD2. The clonotype originates from a woman aged 80 or over with acute or convalescent COVID-19. The sample was peripheral blood. The CDR3 protein is CATSDPSTSGRGMGNEQFF. CDR3 in DNA: TGTGCCACCAGTGATCCTTCGACTAGCGGGAGAGGTATGGGGAATGAGCAGTTCTTC.